The rows below give T cell receptor beta chains drawn from one sample of a study of T cell repertoires in cytomegalovirus infection. TCRdb reprocessed the reads via MiXCR and lists one record per CDR3 protein. The table lists 750,000 to 950,000 distinct CDR3 sequences, just under 30% of them singletons. Their antigens remain unidentified. The specimen was cultured CD8+ T cells from PBMCs, collected from culture after CMV antigen stimulation. Every receptor here comes from a human donor in good health (CMV status not recorded). Some clones in this sample may be carry-over from other donors' samples. CDR3s include the opening cysteine and the closing phenylalanine or tryptophan. The order of the fields is J gene, D gene, clone size, V gene, CDR3 protein, CDR3 DNA. The D gene is left open where the match is weak. Part of the rows lack a size; the others show once, few, many or a class for expanded clones.

TRBJ1-1	-	-	TRBV10-3	CAIRTREDEAFF	TGTGCCATACGGACAAGAGAAGATGAAGCTTTCTTT
TRBJ2-5	TRBD2	-	TRBV4-1	CASSQRPSGALQETQYF	TGCGCCAGCAGCCAAAGGCCTAGCGGGGCCCTCCAAGAGACCCAGTACTTC
TRBJ1-4	-	-	TRBV7-9	CASSSARTEKLFF	TGTGCCAGCAGCTCCGCCCGGACCGAAAAACTGTTTTTT
TRBJ2-6	-	many	TRBV7-6	CASSQTEGANVLTF	TGTGCCAGCAGCCAGACTGAGGGGGCCAACGTCCTGACTTTC
TRBJ2-1	TRBD1	many	TRBV7-6	CASSLGGTAYNEQFF	TGTGCCAGCAGCTTAGGAGGGACAGCCTACAATGAGCAGTTCTTC
TRBJ1-6	-	few	TRBV19	CASSPGLGTALHF	TGTGCCAGTAGTCCTGGACTGGGAACGGCCCTCCACTTT
TRBJ1-1	-	once	TRBV15	CATSRNPPQGMDTEAFF	TGTGCCACCAGCAGAAATCCGCCACAGGGAATGGACACTGAAGCTTTCTTT
TRBJ1-2	TRBD1	once	TRBV19	CASSIGGQGRGYTF	TGTGCCAGTAGTATTGGAGGACAGGGTCGGGGCTACACCTTC
TRBJ1-2	-	-	TRBV27	CASSLRSGNYGYTF	TGTGCCAGCAGTCTTCGATCAGGGAACTATGGCTACACCTTC
TRBJ2-5	-	-	TRBV6-2/TRBV6-3	CASSYGRYQETQYF	TGTGCCAGCAGTTACGGCAGGTACCAAGAGACCCAGTACTTC
TRBJ2-3	TRBD1	-	TRBV12-3/TRBV12-4	CASRETGALTDTQYF	TGTGCCAGCAGGGAGACAGGGGCGCTGACAGATACGCAGTATTTT
TRBJ2-5	TRBD2	-	TRBV12-3/TRBV12-4	CASSFGGGLEETQYF	TGTGCCAGCAGTTTCGGGGGGGGCCTTGAAGAGACCCAGTACTTC
TRBJ2-3	TRBD2	many	TRBV6-5	CASSYGLAGSTDTQYF	TGTGCCAGCAGTTACGGCCTAGCGGGGAGCACAGATACGCAGTATTTT
TRBJ2-3	TRBD1	many	TRBV7-2	CASSLARTGPTDTQYF	TGTGCCAGCAGCTTAGCGCGGACAGGGCCCACAGATACGCAGTATTTT
TRBJ1-4	TRBD1	few	TRBV19	CASNQGAATNEKLFF	TGTGCCAGTAATCAGGGGGCAGCAACTAATGAAAAACTGTTTTTT
TRBJ1-1	-	-	TRBV7-9	CASSLDLVTSTEAFF	TGTGCCAGCAGCTTAGACCTGGTCACGTCCACTGAAGCTTTCTTT
TRBJ2-3	-	many	TRBV7-2	CASSLKTVRTDTQYF	TGTGCCAGCAGCTTAAAGACGGTACGCACAGATACGCAGTATTTT
TRBJ2-5	-	-	TRBV7-8	CASSLGPGTETQYF	TGTGCCAGCAGCTTAGGCCCGGGGACGGAGACCCAGTACTTC
TRBJ2-2	TRBD2	-	TRBV7-8	CASSGGSSGGLDPNTGELFF	TGTGCCAGCAGCGGTGGGTCTAGCGGGGGGCTAGACCCGAACACCGGGGAGCTGTTTTTT
TRBJ2-1	TRBD1	-	TRBV27	CASIKDRAHYNEQFF	TGTGCCAGCATTAAGGACAGGGCGCACTACAATGAGCAGTTCTTC
TRBJ1-2	TRBD1	-	TRBV5-4	CASSLVGDSNYGYTF	TGTGCCAGCAGCTTGGTAGGGGACAGTAACTATGGCTACACCTTC
TRBJ1-5	-	few	TRBV27	CASSFGVPNQPQHF	TGTGCCAGCAGTTTCGGGGTCCCGAATCAGCCCCAGCATTTT
TRBJ1-1	-	-	TRBV6-2/TRBV6-3	CASSSRQQKDTEAFF	TGTGCCAGCAGTTCGAGACAGCAGAAGGACACTGAAGCTTTCTTT
TRBJ1-1	TRBD1	many	TRBV9	CASSIYRGGDTEAFF	TGTGCCAGCAGCATTTACAGGGGAGGGGACACTGAAGCTTTCTTT
TRBJ2-2	-	many	TRBV11-2	CASSLGTLAGELFF	TGTGCCAGCAGCTTAGGGACTCTAGCCGGGGAGCTGTTTTTT
TRBJ2-1	TRBD1	-	TRBV20-1	CSGGKDRPYNEQFF	TGCAGTGGAGGAAAGGACAGGCCGTACAATGAGCAGTTCTTC
TRBJ1-1	TRBD1	few	TRBV9	CASSVTQGREAFF	TGTGCCAGCAGCGTAACACAGGGGAGAGAGGCTTTCTTT
TRBJ2-1	-	-	TRBV27	CASSLLSGPGYEQFF	TGTGCCAGCAGTTTATTATCGGGCCCCGGTTATGAGCAGTTCTTC
TRBJ2-1	-	-	TRBV28	CASSFRGTQRGYEQFF	TGTGCCAGCAGTTTTCGTGGGACTCAAAGAGGCTATGAGCAGTTCTTC
TRBJ1-4	-	-	TRBV13	CASSSLLTGQRVATNEKLFF	TGTGCCAGCAGTTCTCTACTAACAGGGCAGCGGGTTGCAACTAATGAAAAACTGTTTTTT
TRBJ1-6	-	-	TRBV5-6	CASSFKTGPQDNSPLHF	TGTGCCAGCAGCTTTAAGACCGGACCTCAGGATAATTCACCCCTCCACTTT
TRBJ1-5	-	-	TRBV20-1	CSARDQGGSNQPQHF	TGCAGTGCTAGAGATCAGGGAGGGAGCAATCAGCCCCAGCATTTT
TRBJ1-1	-	-	TRBV7-9	CASSPQGEAFF	TGTGCCAGCAGCCCACAGGGTGAAGCTTTCTTT
TRBJ1-2	-	few	TRBV4-3	CASSLSREGNSYGYTF	TGCGCCAGCAGCCTTTCAAGGGAGGGAAATAGCTATGGCTACACCTTC
TRBJ2-7	-	-	TRBV6-2/TRBV6-3	CASIGRESYEQYF	TGTGCCAGCATCGGTCGCGAGTCCTACGAGCAGTACTTC
TRBJ1-1	-	-	TRBV7-9	CASSLDQGNTEAFF	TGTGCCAGCAGCTTAGATCAGGGGAACACTGAAGCTTTCTTT
TRBJ2-1	-	many	TRBV6-5	CASSAGLNEQFF	TGTGCCAGCAGCGCGGGACTCAATGAGCAGTTCTTC
TRBJ2-1	-	-	TRBV6-2/TRBV6-3	CASSYVKGNPYNEQFF	TGTGCCAGCAGTTACGTAAAGGGTAATCCCTACAATGAGCAGTTCTTC
TRBJ2-2	-	few	TRBV25-1	CASSEWAPGELFF	TGTGCCAGCAGTGAATGGGCGCCCGGGGAGCTGTTTTTT
TRBJ1-5	-	many	TRBV7-2	CASSPPGVVGNQPQHF	TGTGCCAGCAGCCCCCCGGGCGTCGTCGGGAATCAGCCCCAGCATTTT
TRBJ1-4	TRBD1	-	TRBV7-6	CASSLLPGQGEGIEKLFF	TGTGCCAGCAGCTTACTACCGGGACAGGGGGAGGGAATTGAAAAACTGTTTTTT
TRBJ2-1	-	-	TRBV11-3	CASSFGGAEQFF	TGTGCCAGCAGCTTTGGGGGGGCTGAGCAGTTCTTC
TRBJ1-1	-	-	TRBV15	CATSRDRSVMNTEAFF	TGTGCCACCAGCAGAGATCGGAGCGTCATGAACACTGAAGCTTTCTTT
TRBJ1-5	TRBD1	few	TRBV7-9	CASSSATGTDFSNQPQHF	TGTGCCAGCAGCTCGGCAACCGGGACAGACTTTAGCAATCAGCCCCAGCATTTT
TRBJ2-7	-	-	TRBV7-9	CASSPRWGEQYF	TGTGCCAGCAGCCCCAGGTGGGGCGAGCAGTACTTC
TRBJ1-2	-	-	TRBV3-1	CASSQDRPPSRGYGYTF	TGTGCCAGCAGCCAAGATCGCCCCCCCAGTCGAGGCTATGGCTACACCTTC
TRBJ2-3	-	few	TRBV10-3	CAISESSRDSLTDTQYF	TGTGCCATCAGTGAGTCGAGTAGAGACAGTCTCACAGATACGCAGTATTTT
TRBJ2-5	-	once	TRBV25-1	CASSKPSWGALETQYF	TGTGCCAGCAGTAAACCTAGCTGGGGGGCTCTGGAGACCCAGTACTTC
TRBJ1-1	-	-	TRBV19	CASSISGATEAFF	TGTGCCAGTAGTATTTCCGGGGCCACTGAAGCTTTCTTT
TRBJ2-2	-	many	TRBV6-5	CASSYSENTGELFF	TGTGCCAGCAGTTACTCCGAAAACACCGGGGAGCTGTTTTTT
TRBJ1-2	TRBD1	few	TRBV28	CASSFVRGVSNYGYTF	TGTGCCAGCAGTTTCGTCAGGGGGGTATCTAACTATGGCTACACCTTC
TRBJ1-2	-	-	TRBV29-1	CSVRSGRASGGYTF	TGCAGCGTCCGATCCGGCAGGGCATCCGGTGGCTACACCTTC